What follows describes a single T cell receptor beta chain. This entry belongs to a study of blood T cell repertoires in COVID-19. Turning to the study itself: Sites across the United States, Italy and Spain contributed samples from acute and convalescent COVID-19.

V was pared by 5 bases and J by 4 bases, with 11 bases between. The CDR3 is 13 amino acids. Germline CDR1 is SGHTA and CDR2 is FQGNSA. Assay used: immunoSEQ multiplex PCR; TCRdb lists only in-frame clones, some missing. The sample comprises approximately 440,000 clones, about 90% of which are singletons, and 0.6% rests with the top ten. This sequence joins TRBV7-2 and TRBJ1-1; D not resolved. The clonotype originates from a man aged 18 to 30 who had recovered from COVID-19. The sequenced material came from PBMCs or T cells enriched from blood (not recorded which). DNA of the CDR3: TGTGCCAGCAGCGCTGTACGGGGCACTGAAGCTTTCTTT. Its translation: CASSAVRGTEAFF.